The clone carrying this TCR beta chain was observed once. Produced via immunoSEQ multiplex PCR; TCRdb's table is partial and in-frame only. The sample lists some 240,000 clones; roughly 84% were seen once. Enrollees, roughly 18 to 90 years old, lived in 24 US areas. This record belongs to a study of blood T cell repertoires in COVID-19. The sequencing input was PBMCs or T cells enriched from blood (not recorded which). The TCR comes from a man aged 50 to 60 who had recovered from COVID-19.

The CDR3 DNA is TGTGCCAGTAGTATGGGGACAGGGGGCTTCGGTCGACAGCCCCAGCATTTT. It is translated as CASSMGTGGFGRQPQHF. V usage is TRBV19 and J usage is TRBJ1-5, with 12 positions matching TRBD1. V lost 3 bases, J lost 7 bases, and 10 bases stayed unmatched. Per germline, CDR1 LNHDA and CDR2 SQIVND (reference sequence). This CDR3 is built from 17 residues.